The rows below give T cell receptor beta chains drawn from one sample of a study of cytomegalovirus exposure and HLA in healthy donors. TCRdb's copy holds only in-frame clones and misses some; the assay was immunoSEQ multiplex PCR. The profile shows 55,000 to 70,000 clones, 70% to 90% of them singletons. The source material was PBMCs. The receptor source for this set is a woman under 40 in good health and CMV-seronegative. CDR3s include the opening cysteine and the closing phenylalanine or tryptophan. The D gene is left open where the match is weak. Clone size, where shown, is once, few, many, or a class for clones that have expanded.

D	size	V	J	CDR3	DNA
TRBD1	.	TRBV6-5	TRBJ2-7	CASTVNRGSYEQYF	TGTGCCAGCACCGTAAACAGGGGGTCCTACGAGCAGTACTTC
TRBD2	.	TRBV4-1	TRBJ2-1	CASSQDQAGVYNEQFF	TGCGCCAGCAGCCAAGATCAAGCGGGAGTTTATAATGAGCAGTTCTTC
TRBD1	.	TRBV19	TRBJ2-2	CASSIRGINTGELFF	TGTGCCAGTAGTATCAGGGGGATCAACACCGGGGAGCTGTTTTTT
TRBD1	.	TRBV7-2	TRBJ1-1	CASSPDRGFGTEAFF	TGTGCCAGCAGCCCGGACAGGGGTTTCGGCACTGAAGCTTTCTTT
TRBD1	.	TRBV6-1	TRBJ1-1	CASSTTGDTEAFF	TGTGCCAGCAGTACTACAGGGGACACTGAAGCTTTCTTT
.	.	TRBV5-4	TRBJ2-2	CASSLMSKNTGELFF	TGTGCCAGCAGCTTGATGAGTAAGAACACCGGGGAGCTGTTTTTT
.	.	TRBV14	TRBJ1-1	CASSHRRGGANTEAFF	TGTGCCAGCAGCCATAGGAGAGGCGGGGCGAACACTGAAGCTTTCTTT
TRBD2	.	TRBV6-1	TRBJ2-7	CASSASSGDFYEQYF	TGTGCCAGCAGTGCCTCTAGCGGAGATTTTTACGAGCAGTACTTC
TRBD1	.	TRBV5-1	TRBJ2-1	CASSLGPGGNNEQFF	TGCGCCAGCAGCTTGGGTCCAGGGGGCAACAATGAGCAGTTCTTC
.	few	TRBV5-1	TRBJ2-6	CASSPSPVSGANVLTF	TGCGCCAGCAGCCCCTCCCCAGTTTCTGGGGCCAACGTCCTGACTTTC
TRBD1	.	TRBV28	TRBJ2-7	CASSSPGQGPYEQYF	TGTGCCAGCAGTTCGCCGGGACAGGGTCCCTACGAGCAGTACTTC
TRBD1	.	TRBV10-3	TRBJ1-5	CASSLQGGNQPQHF	TGTGCCAGCAGTTTACAGGGGGGCAATCAGCCCCAGCATTTT
TRBD1	.	TRBV5-1	TRBJ1-2	CASSRDRDGYGYTF	TGCGCCAGCAGCCGGGACAGGGACGGCTATGGCTACACCTTC
TRBD1	.	TRBV4-2	TRBJ2-1	CASSHVTTGTAYNEQFF	TGTGCCAGCAGCCACGTGACCACCGGGACAGCCTACAATGAGCAGTTCTTC
.	.	TRBV30	TRBJ1-1	CALAPNTEAFF	TGTGCCTTAGCACCTAACACTGAAGCTTTCTTT
TRBD1	.	TRBV9	TRBJ2-6	CASSVARGQAGANVLTF	TGTGCCAGCAGCGTAGCTAGGGGGCAAGCTGGGGCCAACGTCCTGACTTTC
TRBD1	.	TRBV9	TRBJ2-3	CASSTTGQGEADTQYF	TGTGCCAGCAGCACTACCGGACAGGGGGAGGCAGATACGCAGTATTTT
TRBD2	once	TRBV11-2	TRBJ2-1	CASSFGTSGANEQFF	TGTGCCAGCAGCTTCGGGACTAGCGGGGCAAATGAGCAGTTCTTC
TRBD1	.	TRBV7-9	TRBJ2-7	CASSLGTGGRYEQYF	TGTGCCAGCAGCTTAGGGACAGGGGGTCGGTACGAGCAGTACTTC
TRBD2	.	TRBV6-6	TRBJ2-7	CASSPGLAHAYEQYF	TGTGCCAGCAGTCCGGGACTAGCGCACGCCTACGAGCAGTACTTC
.	.	TRBV18	TRBJ2-5	CASSLNVRDQETQYF	TGTGCCAGCTCCCTAAATGTGCGGGACCAAGAGACCCAGTACTTC
.	few	TRBV5-1	TRBJ1-4	CASSLGQNNEKLFF	TGCGCCAGCAGCTTGGGGCAGAACAATGAAAAACTGTTTTTT
.	once	TRBV30	TRBJ2-2	CAWSGSTGELFF	TGTGCCTGGAGCGGTTCCACCGGGGAGCTGTTTTTT
.	few	TRBV6-5	TRBJ2-1	CASRSRLNEQFF	TGTGCCAGCAGGTCAAGACTGAATGAGCAGTTCTTC
TRBD1	.	TRBV7-9	TRBJ2-1	CASSRQGAAYNEQFF	TGTGCCAGCAGTAGACAGGGGGCCGCCTACAATGAGCAGTTCTTC
.	.	TRBV29-1	TRBJ1-1	CSVEERKGTLLFTDTEAFF	TGCAGCGTTGAAGAAAGAAAGGGGACACTGTTGTTTACGGACACTGAAGCTTTCTTT
.	.	TRBV5-1	TRBJ2-5	CASSLAGTRQETQYF	TGCGCCAGCAGCTTGGCCGGGACTCGTCAAGAGACCCAGTACTTC
.	few	TRBV6-4	TRBJ1-5	CASSDRSRGGSNQPQHF	TGTGCCAGCAGTGACAGGAGCAGGGGTGGTAGCAATCAGCCCCAGCATTTT
TRBD1	.	TRBV5-1	TRBJ2-3	CASSRTGLTDTQYF	TGCGCCAGCAGCCGGACAGGGCTTACAGATACGCAGTATTTT
TRBD1	.	TRBV5-5	TRBJ2-7	CASSRGQGFAYEQYF	TGTGCCAGCAGCCGGGGACAGGGCTTCGCGTACGAGCAGTACTTC
TRBD2	once	TRBV5-1	TRBJ2-7	CASSLEAGVSEQYF	TGCGCCAGCAGCTTGGAGGCGGGAGTTTCCGAGCAGTACTTC
TRBD2	.	TRBV5-6	TRBJ2-5	CASSPPGGEETQYF	TGTGCCAGCAGCCCCCCCGGGGGGGAAGAGACCCAGTACTTC
TRBD2	.	TRBV7-8	TRBJ2-7	CASSSGLAGSGLLYEQYF	TGTGCCAGCAGTTCAGGACTAGCGGGATCTGGATTACTTTACGAGCAGTACTTC
.	.	TRBV6-5	TRBJ2-7	CASSYVDTTYEQYF	TGTGCCAGCAGTTACGTGGACACTACCTACGAGCAGTACTTC
TRBD2	.	TRBV29-1	TRBJ2-7	CSVAPRGAGGLHEQYF	TGCAGCGTTGCCCCTCGGGGGGCGGGAGGTTTACACGAGCAGTACTTC
TRBD2	few	TRBV7-3	TRBJ2-2	CASSWTSGRAGELFF	TGTGCCAGCAGCTGGACTAGCGGGAGGGCCGGGGAGCTGTTTTTT
.	.	TRBV19	TRBJ2-7	CASWGRNEQYF	TGTGCCAGTTGGGGGCGAAACGAGCAGTACTTC
TRBD1	.	TRBV7-2	TRBJ1-4	CASSAQGASNEKLFF	TGTGCCAGCAGCGCACAGGGGGCCTCTAATGAAAAACTGTTTTTT
TRBD1	.	TRBV5-4	TRBJ1-2	CASSLEQGADYGYTF	TGTGCCAGCAGCTTGGAGCAGGGGGCAGACTATGGCTACACCTTC
.	.	TRBV25-1	TRBJ2-1	CASSEAVSSYNEQFF	TGTGCCAGCAGTGAAGCGGTTTCCTCCTACAATGAGCAGTTCTTC
.	.	TRBV5-1	TRBJ2-1	CASSLGSGEQFF	TGCGCCAGCAGCTTGGGGAGTGGTGAGCAGTTCTTC
TRBD1	.	TRBV7-2	TRBJ2-6	CASSSLRDSVAGANVLTF	TGTGCCAGCAGCTCCCTACGGGACAGCGTCGCTGGGGCCAACGTCCTGACTTTC
.	.	TRBV9	TRBJ2-7	CASSVGDSQSYEQYF	TGTGCCAGCAGCGTAGGAGACAGCCAGTCCTACGAGCAGTACTTC
TRBD2	.	TRBV9	TRBJ2-2	CASSAGTSGTTNTGELFF	TGTGCCAGCAGCGCCGGGACTAGCGGGACAACGAACACCGGGGAGCTGTTTTTT
TRBD1	once	TRBV9	TRBJ2-3	CASSPGGSDTQYF	TGTGCCAGCAGCCCAGGGGGCTCAGATACGCAGTATTTT
TRBD1	.	TRBV7-2	TRBJ2-1	CASSPKTGLIHNEQFF	TGTGCCAGCAGCCCCAAGACAGGGCTGATTCACAATGAGCAGTTCTTC
.	.	TRBV27	TRBJ1-2	CASSRLGAQANYGYTF	TGTGCCAGCAGTCGCCTGGGGGCACAAGCTAACTATGGCTACACCTTC
.	.	TRBV5-5	TRBJ2-5	CASSRQEEGGQETQYF	TGTGCCAGCAGCCGCCAGGAGGAGGGCGGTCAAGAGACCCAGTACTTC
TRBD1	.	TRBV7-9	TRBJ2-2	CASRRTGTEAGELFF	TGTGCCAGCAGGAGGACAGGGACGGAAGCCGGGGAGCTGTTTTTT
TRBD1	.	TRBV5-6	TRBJ2-7	CASSQGQGANEQYF	TGTGCCAGCAGCCAAGGACAGGGGGCGAACGAGCAGTACTTC
.	.	TRBV11-3	TRBJ2-7	CASSQDMEGSYEQYF	TGTGCCAGCAGCCAAGACATGGAGGGGTCCTACGAGCAGTACTTC
TRBD1	.	TRBV18	TRBJ1-1	CASSPLGQGPSFF	TGTGCCAGCTCACCTCTGGGACAGGGACCTTCTTTCTTT